This T cell receptor beta chain emerged from a study of T-cell memory formation after mild COVID-19. As for the study in general: Clusters of TCRs were largely donor specific. Study conclusions and caveats: Shrinking CD4+ clones resided mostly in CM and EM, and CD8+ ones in EMRA. Cross-reactive memory appears to have joined, as suggested by some responding clones showing up in pre-infection memory.

Researchers used 5'RACE with constant-segment primers to make TCR alpha and TCR beta cDNA libraries that carry sample barcodes and UMIs. TCRdb called the 5' RACE reads again in MiXCR, with one record for every CDR3 protein. The sample shows 300,000 to 350,000 distinct CDR3 sequences, approximately 13% of them seen only once. This clonotype was seen ten or more times. Its cognate antigen is unknown. The V and J ends lost 8 bases and 5 bases respectively, with 6 bases between them. This CDR3 has 10 residues. Specimen: PBMCs or a T cell subset sorted from them (not recorded which). The rearrangement uses TRBV12-3 or TRBV12-4 and TRBJ1-1; D is ambiguous. The sequence was collected from a man aged 18 to 35 who had mild COVID-19 (a few samples of this study predate the infection). Cell type and time point are not known. DNA of the CDR3: TGTGCCAGCCGCATAACTGAAGCTTTCTTT. This sequence encodes CASRITEAFF.